What follows are 29 T cell receptor beta chains derived from one specimen sequenced in a study of neoadjuvant anti-PD-1 for oral cavity cancer. Time point noted: after neoadjuvant nivolumab, at surgical resection. Measured with immunoSEQ multiplex PCR; TCRdb has only the in-frame clones, and not every one. The table records 14,000 or so clones, over 70% of them present only once. The source was PBMCs, collected after nivolumab (anti-PD-1) treatment. Receptors were obtained from a person aged 35-79 years with oral cavity squamous cell carcinoma.

The chain is built from TRBV29-1 and TRBJ2-3; a possible D gene is TRBD1 (8 bases). V was pared by 3 bases and J by 3 bases, with 16 bases between. The CDR3 spans 15 residues. The germline CDR1 and CDR2 sequences are SQVTM and ANQGSEA. As DNA, the CDR3 is TGCAGCGTTGAGTCCCACAGGGGGGGTACAGATACGCAGTATTTT. Translating gives CSVESHRGGTDTQYF.

The J gene is TRBJ2-3, the V gene TRBV7-8, with 8 bases lining up with TRBD2. This CDR3 region has 19 residues. Germline CDR1 SGHVS, CDR2 FQNEAQ. V shed 0 bases and J 8 bases; nucleotides not matched to a gene: 19. The CDR3 spells CASSLARFQNGRARITQYF. CDR3 sequence (DNA): TGTGCCAGCAGCTTAGCGCGATTCCAGAACGGGAGGGCTCGGATTACGCAGTATTTT.

This clone came up a few times. The chain uses TRBV14 and TRBJ2-7; perhaps TRBD1 as D (6 bases). Looked up from germline, CDR1 is SGHDN and CDR2 is FVKESK. The CDR3 runs to 14 residues. Deletions cut 3 bases from V and 2 bases from J, with 11 bases between. The CDR3 region has the DNA TGTGCCAGCAGCCATTGGGGACAAGCCTACGAGCAGTACTTC. This sequence encodes CASSHWGQAYEQYF.

The V gene is TRBV5-8, the J gene TRBJ1-1; D gene unclear. The germline V gene encodes CDR1 SGHTS and CDR2 YDEGEE. The CDR3 totals 14 residues. V dropped 2 bases and J dropped 1 base, with 9 bases sitting between them. The CDR3 DNA sequence: TGTGCCAGCAGCTTTGAAGGGAAGAACACTGAAGCTTTCTTT. This sequence encodes CASSFEGKNTEAFF.

In its sample, this clone was seen once. The CDR3 loop is CASSQLGLPMADTQYF. CDR3 sequence (DNA): TGCGCCAGCAGTCAACTGGGCCTCCCAATGGCAGATACGCAGTATTTT. The rearrangement links TRBV4-1 to TRBJ2-3; no definite D call. Between the trimmed V and J ends, which lost 6 bases and 4 bases, there was a span of 20 bases. The V gene's germline CDR1 is MGHRA and CDR2 YSYEKL. The length of the CDR3 is 16 residues.

The rearrangement uses TRBV15 and TRBJ2-7, with D tentatively TRBD1 (6 bases). Trimming shortened V by 0 bases and J by 0 bases, and 18 bases separated the two germline ends. CDR3 length: 18 residues. Germline CDR1 and CDR2: LNHNV and YYDKDF (reference sequence). The CDR3 bases are TGTGCCACCAGCAGAGATGCGTTCGGGCAGGGGAGCTCCTACGAGCAGTACTTC. Protein sequence: CATSRDAFGQGSSYEQYF. Full variable domain (outside the CDR3, taken from reference TRBV15 and TRBJ2-7): DAMVIQNPRYQVTQFGKPVTLSCSQTLNHNVMYWYQQKSSQAPKLLFHYYDKDFNNEADTPDNFQSRRPNTSFCFLDIRSPGLGDTAMYLCATSRDAFGQGSSYEQYFGPGTRLTVT.

J is TRBJ2-3 and V is TRBV4-1; D is perhaps TRBD2 (7 bases). V lost 0 bases to trimming and J lost 3 bases, with 16 bases between them. Per the germline V gene, CDR1 is MGHRA and CDR2 is YSYEKL. This CDR3 has 17 amino acids. DNA for the CDR3: TGCGCCAGCAGCCAAGATGGGAGGGGGGTGGTGACAGATACGCAGTATTTT. Its translation is CASSQDGRGVVTDTQYF.

The chain couples TRBV5-1 to TRBJ2-6, with TRBD1 identical over 7 bases. The CDR3 is 15 residues long. The germline gives CDR1 SGHRS, CDR2 YFSETQ. The V and J ends lost 4 bases and 2 bases, in that order; junction bases with no gene match: 3. The CDR3, as DNA: TGCGCCAGCAGCATAACAGGGGCTGGGGCCAACGTCCTGACTTTC. It specifies CASSITGAGANVLTF. Looking up the rest from reference TRBV5-1 and TRBJ2-6 gives the full variable domain: KAGVTQTPRYLIKTRGQQVTLSCSPISGHRSVSWYQQTPGQGLQFLFEYFSETQRNKGNFPGRFSGRQFSNSRSEMNVSTLELGDSALYLCASSITGAGANVLTFGAGSRLTVL.

CDR3 protein: CASSLRDRVEQYF. In DNA, the CDR3 is TGTGCCAGCAGCTTGCGGGACAGGGTCGAGCAGTACTTC. This chain links TRBV5-4 with TRBJ2-7, with TRBD1 identical over 9 bases. Germline CDR1 SGHNT, CDR2 YYREEE (reference sequence). The CDR3 spans 13 residues. The J segment lost 6 bases and the V segment lost 1 base, leaving 2 bases of the junction unmatched.

The chain combines TRBV11-1 with TRBJ2-7, with 10 bases aligning to TRBD2. This CDR3 region has 16 residues. Trimming removed 6 bases from V and 6 bases from J; junction bases left unmatched: 14. CDR1 SGHAT and CDR2 FQDESV come from the germline V gene (reference sequence). In nucleotides, the CDR3 is TGTGCCAGCAGGCCCCGGCTAGCGGGAGTCTGGGGCGAGCAGTACTTC. As protein: CASRPRLAGVWGEQYF.

The chain employs TRBV5-8 and TRBJ2-3; the D gene is possibly TRBD1 (5 bases). With 5 bases removed from V and 4 bases from J, the gap between germline ends came to 14 bases. This CDR3 has 14 residues. Germline CDR1 reads SGHTS; CDR2 reads YDEGEE. CDR3 in amino acids: CASRSRRQSDTQYF. The CDR3 DNA is TGTGCCAGCAGATCAAGACGACAGTCAGATACGCAGTATTTT. Filled out from reference TRBV5-8 and TRBJ2-3, the complete variable domain reads EAGVTQSPTHLIKTRGQQATLRCSPISGHTSVYWYQQALGLGLQFLLWYDEGEERNRGNFPPRFSGRQFPNYSSELNVNALELEDSALYLCASRSRRQSDTQYFGPGTRLTVL.

This chain connects TRBV7-8 to TRBJ2-7; 10 nucleotides match TRBD1. This CDR3 region has 15 residues. The germline CDR1 and CDR2 sequences are SGHVS and FQNEAQ. Trimming at V came to 4 bases and at J to 3 bases, leaving 6 bases not matched to a gene. CDR3 DNA: TGTGCCAGCAGCTCCTACCGGGACAGGGGCTACGAGCAGTACTTC. This translates into CASSSYRDRGYEQYF.

The rearrangement links TRBV2 to TRBJ1-4; no reliable D call. This CDR3 has 15 amino acids. Germline CDR1 and CDR2: SNHLY and FYNNEI. Trimming took off 5 bases at V and 0 bases at J, with 10 bases between the two ends. The CDR3 is CASSLVAPTNEKLFF. CDR3 in DNA: TGTGCCAGCAGTCTGGTGGCGCCAACTAATGAAAAACTGTTTTTT.

V usage is TRBV6-5 and J usage is TRBJ2-5, with TRBD1 identical over 9 bases. The tail of the sequence fits TRBJ2-7 better, so the J call may be wrong. The CDR3 contains 16 residues. Germline assignment: CDR1 MNHEY and CDR2 SVGAGI. The CDR3 reads CASSSEPGQGRYEQYF. The CDR3 DNA reads TGTGCCAGCAGTTCCGAACCGGGACAGGGAAGATACGAGCAGTACTTC.

The chain is built from TRBV4-1 and TRBJ2-2, with TRBD2 identical over 11 bases. This CDR3 has 14 residues. V lost 4 bases and J lost 7; bases outside the gene matches: 2. CDR1 is MGHRA and CDR2 is YSYEKL in the germline V gene. The CDR3 protein is CASSPTSGDGELFF. CDR3 sequence (DNA): TGCGCCAGCAGCCCGACTAGCGGGGACGGGGAGCTGTTTTTT.

The gene calls are TRBV7-3 and TRBJ1-1, with 8 bases identical to TRBD1. Looked up from germline, CDR1 is SGHTA and CDR2 is FQGTGA. Trimming cost V 5 bases and J 5 bases; bases outside gene matches: 7. This CDR3 spans 14 amino acids. Written as DNA, the CDR3 is TGTGCCAGCAGCACCTCAGGGGGCGGGACTGAAGCTTTCTTT. Amino acids: CASSTSGGGTEAFF. Based on the CDR3 plus reference TRBV7-3 and TRBJ1-1, the full variable domain is GAGVSQTPSNKVTEKGKYVELRCDPISGHTALYWYRQSLGQGPEFLIYFQGTGAADDSGLPNDRFFAVRPEGSVSTLKIQRTERGDSAVYLCASSTSGGGTEAFFGQGTRLTVV.

The chain joins TRBV9 to TRBJ2-3; D is uncertain. The CDR3 totals 16 residues. Trimming removed 0 bases from V and 0 bases from J, with 11 bases in between. CDR1 is SGDLS, CDR2 YYNGEE, per germline. The CDR3 reads CASSVDRAASTDTQYF. The CDR3 DNA reads as TGTGCCAGCAGCGTAGACCGGGCGGCTAGCACAGATACGCAGTATTTT.

This rearrangement joins TRBV14 to TRBJ2-2; D gene ambiguous. V shed 0 bases and J shed 3 bases, with 14 bases lying between them. This CDR3 is 17 amino acids long. Germline V gene lookup returns CDR1 SGHDN and CDR2 FVKESK. Written as DNA, the CDR3 is TGTGCCAGCAGCCAAGATAAATCTCCGGGCTACACCGGGGAGCTGTTTTTT. Amino acids: CASSQDKSPGYTGELFF.

V gene TRBV5-1 combines with J gene TRBJ2-7; 7 bases match TRBD1. V shed 5 bases, J shed 5 bases, and the junction held 4 bases outside the gene matches. In germline, CDR1 is SGHRS, CDR2 YFSETQ. The CDR3 length is 12 residues. CDR3 nucleotide sequence: TGCGCCAGCAGTAGGGGGCGGAACGAGCAGTACTTC. Protein product: CASSRGRNEQYF.

This chain links TRBV11-2 with TRBJ1-1; D remains unclear. CDR1 and CDR2 (germline): SGHAT, FQNNGV. Trimming pared 5 bases from V and 5 bases from J, leaving 12 bases between. The CDR3 is 13 residues long. CDR3 in amino acids: CASSTLVGTEAFF. The CDR3 nucleotides are TGTGCCAGCAGCACTCTAGTCGGAACTGAAGCTTTCTTT.

The CDR3 spells CASSLYFSGRLLNTEAFF. CDR3 nucleotide sequence: TGTGCCAGCAGCTTATATTTTTCAGGTCGATTATTGAACACTGAAGCTTTCTTT. This chain links TRBV7-8 with TRBJ1-1; D not resolved. Germline CDR1 reads SGHVS; CDR2 reads FQNEAQ. The CDR3 has 18 amino acids. V dropped 2 bases and J dropped 0 bases, with 19 bases sitting between them.

The rearrangement links TRBV5-1 to TRBJ1-1; D uncertain. The germline V gene encodes CDR1 SGHRS and CDR2 YFSETQ. The V end was cut by 2 bases, the J end by 8 bases, with 13 bases between. This CDR3 is built from 13 residues. CDR3 sequence (DNA): TGCGCCAGCAGCTTTGAATGGGGAGGGGAAGCTTTCTTT. This translates into CASSFEWGGEAFF.

The V call is TRBV5-1, the J call TRBJ1-4; D is undetermined. This CDR3 is 16 amino acids long. Deletions cut 0 bases from V and 0 bases from J, with 9 bases between. Germline-derived CDR1 and CDR2 are SGHRS and YFSETQ. The chain's CDR3 is CASSLASAATNEKLFF. In DNA, the CDR3 is TGCGCCAGCAGCTTGGCCTCGGCAGCAACTAATGAAAAACTGTTTTTT.

This rearrangement joins TRBV13 to TRBJ2-7; D not certain. The CDR3 extends over 13 amino acids. V lost 2 bases, J lost 0 bases, and 5 bases lay in between. Germline V gene lookup returns CDR1 PRHDT and CDR2 FYEKMQ (reference sequence). The CDR3 loop reads CASSLMSSYEQYF. The CDR3, as DNA: TGTGCCAGCAGCTTAATGAGCTCCTACGAGCAGTACTTC.

This clone was seen more than once but under ten times. The CDR3 DNA reads as TGTGCCTGGCCCGGGGCCCGGGGACAGCCCCAGCATTTT. Its protein is CAWPGARGQPQHF. The chain employs TRBV30 and TRBJ1-5; D is perhaps TRBD1 (5 bases). Trimming cost V 5 bases and J 7 bases, with 15 bases left between them. CDR1 is GTSNPN and CDR2 is SVGIG in the germline V gene (reference sequence). CDR3 length: 13 amino acids.

The chain has TRBV5-1 and TRBJ2-5; perhaps TRBD1 as D (5 bases). The CDR3 contains 16 residues. Looked up from germline, CDR1 is SGHRS and CDR2 is YFSETQ. Trimming took off 1 base at V and 4 bases at J, with 17 bases between the two ends. CDR3 loop: CASSLTIQAQGETQYF. In DNA form, the CDR3 reads TGCGCCAGCAGCTTGACGATACAGGCCCAGGGAGAGACCCAGTACTTC.

The CDR3 DNA is TGTGCCAGCAGCCTAACTAGCGGGAGGTACAATGAGCAGTTCTTC. Translated: CASSLTSGRYNEQFF. The chain recombines TRBV4-2 with TRBJ2-1; 12 bases agree with TRBD2. Germline V gives CDR1 LGHNA, CDR2 YNFKEQ. Germline trimming cut 4 bases from V and 4 bases from J; bases unmatched to any gene: 2. The CDR3 covers 15 residues.

The chain couples TRBV19 to TRBJ1-3, with 7 bases aligning to TRBD1. The CDR3 runs to 15 residues. CDR1 is LNHDA, CDR2 SQIVND, per germline (reference sequence). Unmatched junction bases numbered 9, after V lost 8 bases and J lost 2 bases. The CDR3 DNA follows: TGTGCCAGTCAGCCGGGACAGCTCCCTGGAAACACCATATATTTT. Translation: CASQPGQLPGNTIYF.

Only one count was recorded for this clone. The chain couples TRBV19 to TRBJ2-5; D not resolved. The CDR3 runs 13 residues. The germline V and J ends were trimmed by 5 bases and 1 base, with 8 bases remaining between them. Looked up from germline, CDR1 is LNHDA and CDR2 is SQIVND (reference sequence). CDR3 region: CASSFTVQETQYF. DNA of the CDR3: TGTGCCAGTAGTTTTACGGTCCAAGAGACCCAGTACTTC.